The following is a T cell receptor beta chain sequence with its context. This entry comes from a study of blood T cell repertoires in COVID-19. Study-level background: The study drew acute and convalescent COVID-19 samples from the United States, Italy and Spain. Sample material is recorded as cDNA or gDNA derived from T cells, B-cell-depleted T cells, or PBMCs.

As originally analysed: Cell counts per sample came from amplifying reference gene primers. Generated by immunoSEQ multiplex PCR, the TCRdb table keeps only in-frame clones and is missing some. V and J calls and clone size come straight from that table; D and trimming were deduced from the DNA. The table lists 25,000 to 30,000 clones, roughly 85% of them singletons, with over 15% in the top ten. Germline V lookup: CDR1 LNHDA, CDR2 SQIVND (reference sequence). This CDR3 is built from 14 residues. The junction had 10 bases not matched to a gene; V was cut back by 7 bases and J by 10 bases. The rearrangement links TRBV19 to TRBJ1-6; 7 bases agree with TRBD1. This TCR was sampled from a human donor in a cohort sampled during active COVID-19. Sequencing was done on a sample of peripheral blood. The CDR3 coding sequence is TGTGCCAGTACGCCGACAGGGAGGTTCTCACCCCTCCACTTT. Amino acid sequence: CASTPTGRFSPLHF.